What follows are 2 T cell receptor beta chains derived from one specimen sequenced in a study of T cell responses to AZD1222 COVID-19 vaccine. This table comes from immunoSEQ multiplex PCR, and its TCRdb copy is limited to in-frame clones, with some not included. This table has some 110,000 clones, 88% appearing once. The specimen comprised peripheral blood, sampled 28 days after the second AZD1222 dose. Receptors were obtained from an adult who received the AZD1222 COVID-19 vaccine.

The chain joins TRBV18 to TRBJ1-5, with 8 bases fitting TRBD1. V gave up 5 bases and J gave up 5 bases; unmatched junction bases: 5. The CDR3 extends over 14 amino acids. The germline CDR1 and CDR2 sequences are KGHSH and LQKENI. CDR3 sequence reads: CASSSDRVDQPQHF. The DNA for the CDR3 is TGTGCCAGCTCATCGGACAGGGTCGATCAGCCCCAGCATTTT.

V gene TRBV7-2 combines with J gene TRBJ2-3, with D hard to call. CDR1 is SGHTA, CDR2 FQGNSA, per germline. The CDR3 runs 12 residues. V dropped 5 bases and J dropped 3 bases, with 6 bases sitting between them. DNA of the CDR3: TGTGCCAGCAGCAGAGTTACAGATACGCAGTATTTT. It codes for CASSRVTDTQYF.